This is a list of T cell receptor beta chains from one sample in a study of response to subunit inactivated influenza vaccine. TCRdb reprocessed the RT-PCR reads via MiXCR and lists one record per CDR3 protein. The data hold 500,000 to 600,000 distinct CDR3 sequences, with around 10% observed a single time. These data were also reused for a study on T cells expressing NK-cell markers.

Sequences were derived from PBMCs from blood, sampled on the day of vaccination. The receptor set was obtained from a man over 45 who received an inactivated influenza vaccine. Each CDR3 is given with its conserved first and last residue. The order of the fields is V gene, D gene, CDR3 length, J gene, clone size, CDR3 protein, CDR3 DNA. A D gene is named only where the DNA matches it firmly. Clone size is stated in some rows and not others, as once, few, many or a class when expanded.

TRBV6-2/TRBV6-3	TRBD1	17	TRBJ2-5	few	CASSYSKGQGIRETQYF	TGTGCCAGCAGTTACTCTAAGGGACAGGGGATACGAGAGACCCAGTACTTC
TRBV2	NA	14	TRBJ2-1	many	CATVPSEHYNEQFF	TGTGCCACCGTACCTAGCGAACACTACAATGAGCAGTTCTTC
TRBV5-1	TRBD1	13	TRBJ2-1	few	CASSQGAGNEQFF	TGCGCCAGCAGTCAGGGGGCGGGGAATGAGCAGTTCTTC
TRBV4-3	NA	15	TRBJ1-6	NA	CASSLERAGSSPLHF	TGCGCCAGCAGCCTAGAGAGGGCAGGGTCTTCACCCCTCCACTTT
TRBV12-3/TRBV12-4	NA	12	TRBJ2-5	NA	CDSSFQGETQYF	TGTGACAGCAGTTTTCAGGGTGAGACCCAGTACTTC
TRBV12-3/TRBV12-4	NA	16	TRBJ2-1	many	CASRAPGTTMGDEQFF	TGTGCCAGCAGAGCACCCGGGACGACTATGGGGGATGAGCAGTTCTTC
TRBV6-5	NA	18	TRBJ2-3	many	CASSHAITGLRGADTQYF	TGTGCCAGCAGTCACGCCATTACGGGCCTAAGGGGCGCAGATACGCAGTATTTT
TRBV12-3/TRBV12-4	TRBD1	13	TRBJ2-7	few	CASTDRDSYEQYF	TGTGCCAGCACCGACAGGGATTCCTACGAGCAGTACTTC
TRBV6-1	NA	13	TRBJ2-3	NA	CASRVRYPDTQYF	TGTGCCAGCAGGGTCCGTTACCCAGATACGCAGTATTTT
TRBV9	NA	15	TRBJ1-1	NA	CASNTGVLSTTEAFF	TGTGCCAGTAACACCGGGGTTTTGTCGACCACTGAAGCTTTCTTT
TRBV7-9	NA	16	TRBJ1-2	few	CASSLGTSQVDYGYTF	TGTGCCAGCAGCCTAGGGACTTCCCAGGTCGACTATGGCTACACCTTC
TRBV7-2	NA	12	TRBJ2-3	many	CASSLYIDTQYF	TGTGCCAGCAGCTTATATATAGATACGCAGTATTTT
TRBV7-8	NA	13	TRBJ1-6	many	CASSAERPLPLHF	TGTGCCAGCAGCGCGGAGCGTCCCTTGCCCCTCCACTTT
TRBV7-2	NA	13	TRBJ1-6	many	CASSLRSNSPLHF	TGTGCCAGCAGCTTAAGGTCTAATTCACCCCTCCACTTT
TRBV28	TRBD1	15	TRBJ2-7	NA	CASSLWQGALNEQYF	TGTGCCAGCAGTTTATGGCAGGGGGCGCTTAACGAGCAGTACTTC
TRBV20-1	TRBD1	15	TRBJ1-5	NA	CSASQPNRGHQPQHF	TGCAGTGCTAGCCAACCTAACAGGGGGCATCAGCCCCAGCATTTT
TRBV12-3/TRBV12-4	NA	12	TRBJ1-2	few	CASSRDDYGYTF	TGTGCCAGCAGTCGGGACGACTATGGCTACACCTTC
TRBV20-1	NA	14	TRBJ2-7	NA	CSARSGAGAYEQYF	TGCAGTGCTCGTTCGGGGGCGGGGGCCTACGAGCAGTACTTC
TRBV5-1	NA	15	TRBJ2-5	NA	CASSISAGYQETQYF	TGCGCCAGCAGCATAAGCGCAGGGTATCAAGAGACCCAGTACTTC
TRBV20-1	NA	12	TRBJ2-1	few	CSARTVNVKQFF	TGCAGTGCCCGGACCGTGAATGTTAAGCAGTTCTTC
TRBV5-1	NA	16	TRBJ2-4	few	CASSSGQNLAKNIQYF	TGCGCCAGCAGCTCCGGACAGAACCTAGCCAAAAACATTCAGTACTTC
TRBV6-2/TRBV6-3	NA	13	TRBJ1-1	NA	CASSRGLWTEAFF	TGTGCCAGCTCCCGGGGATTGTGGACTGAAGCTTTCTTT
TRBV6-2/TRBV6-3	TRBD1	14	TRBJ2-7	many	CASSYSDRVYEQYF	TGTGCCAGCAGTTACTCGGACAGGGTCTACGAGCAGTACTTC
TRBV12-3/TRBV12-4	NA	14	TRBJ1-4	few	CASSLTQTSEKLFF	TGTGCCAGCAGCCTTACACAAACGAGTGAAAAACTGTTTTTT
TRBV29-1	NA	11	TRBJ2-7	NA	CSAWREGEQYF	TGCAGCGCCTGGCGCGAAGGGGAGCAGTACTTC
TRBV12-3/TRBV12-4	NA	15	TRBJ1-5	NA	CASRLTGNAVQPQHF	TGTGCCAGCAGACTTACAGGGAACGCGGTTCAGCCCCAGCATTTT
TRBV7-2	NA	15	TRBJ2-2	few	CASSLAGPNPGELFF	TGTGCCAGCAGTCTGGCGGGCCCCAACCCCGGGGAGCTGTTTTTT
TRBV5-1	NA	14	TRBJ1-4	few	CASSEGWAEEKLFF	TGCGCCAGCAGCGAGGGATGGGCAGAAGAAAAACTGTTTTTT
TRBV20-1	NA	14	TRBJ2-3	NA	CSAHRLPRSDTQYF	TGCAGTGCTCACCGACTGCCCCGGTCAGATACGCAGTATTTT
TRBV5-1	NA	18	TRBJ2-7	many	CASSLVPSVRDLSYEQYF	TGCGCCAGCAGCTTGGTACCCTCCGTCAGGGACCTATCCTACGAGCAGTACTTC
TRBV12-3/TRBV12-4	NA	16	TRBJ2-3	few	CASSLRHQDFTDTQYF	TGTGCCAGCAGTTTGCGGCACCAAGACTTCACAGATACGCAGTATTTT
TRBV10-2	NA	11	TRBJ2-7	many	CASSEGAVGYF	TGCGCCAGCAGTGAGGGTGCCGTGGGGTACTTC
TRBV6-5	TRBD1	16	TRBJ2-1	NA	CASSLLGTGIYNEQFF	TGTGCCAGCAGCTTACTCGGGACAGGGATTTACAATGAGCAGTTCTTC
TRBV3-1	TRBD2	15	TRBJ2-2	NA	CASSRRPGGTGELFF	TGTGCCAGCAGCCGACGTCCGGGGGGCACCGGGGAGCTGTTTTTT
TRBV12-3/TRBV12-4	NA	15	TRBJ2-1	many	CASSLDGGAYNEQFF	TGTGCCAGCAGTTTAGACGGCGGGGCCTACAATGAGCAGTTCTTC
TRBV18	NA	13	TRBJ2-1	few	CASSPPDSSEQFF	TGTGCCAGCTCACCGCCCGACAGTAGTGAGCAGTTCTTC
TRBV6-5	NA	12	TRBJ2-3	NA	CASSNPLDTQYF	TGTGCCAGCAGTAACCCCCTAGATACGCAGTATTTT
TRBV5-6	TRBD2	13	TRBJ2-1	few	CASSSLLSGAGFF	TGTGCCAGCAGCTCCCTACTTAGCGGGGCGGGATTCTTC
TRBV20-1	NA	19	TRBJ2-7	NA	CSARVNWDPRSVFSYEQYF	TGCAGTGCTAGAGTCAATTGGGACCCAAGGTCCGTTTTTTCCTACGAGCAGTACTTC
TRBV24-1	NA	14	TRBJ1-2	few	CATSDFPATHGYTF	TGTGCCACCAGTGATTTCCCAGCGACGCATGGCTACACCTTC
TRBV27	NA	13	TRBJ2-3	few	CASSLLETDTQYF	TGTGCCAGCAGTTTATTAGAAACAGATACGCAGTATTTT
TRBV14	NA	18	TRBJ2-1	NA	CASSQPSVLARGPNEQFF	TGTGCCAGCAGCCAGCCCTCGGTTCTAGCGAGAGGGCCAAATGAGCAGTTCTTC
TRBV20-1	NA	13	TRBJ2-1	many	CSARDLAFTKQFF	TGCAGTGCTAGAGATCTGGCTTTTACGAAGCAGTTCTTC
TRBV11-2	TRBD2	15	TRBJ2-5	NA	CASSRPRGSGETQYF	TGTGCCAGCAGCAGGCCGCGGGGGTCCGGAGAGACCCAGTACTTC
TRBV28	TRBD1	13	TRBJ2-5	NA	CASSTRTGVAQYF	TGTGCCAGCAGTACCCGGACAGGGGTGGCCCAGTACTTC
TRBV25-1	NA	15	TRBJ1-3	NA	CASSQDRTPGNTIYF	TGTGCCAGCAGCCAAGACAGAACGCCTGGAAACACCATATATTTT
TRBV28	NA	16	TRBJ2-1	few	CASSLWGTSSYNEQFF	TGTGCCAGCAGTTTATGGGGGACGAGCTCCTACAATGAGCAGTTCTTC
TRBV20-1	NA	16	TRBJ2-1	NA	CSARDGGGSSYNEQFF	TGCAGTGCTAGAGATGGGGGCGGGAGCTCCTACAATGAGCAGTTCTTC